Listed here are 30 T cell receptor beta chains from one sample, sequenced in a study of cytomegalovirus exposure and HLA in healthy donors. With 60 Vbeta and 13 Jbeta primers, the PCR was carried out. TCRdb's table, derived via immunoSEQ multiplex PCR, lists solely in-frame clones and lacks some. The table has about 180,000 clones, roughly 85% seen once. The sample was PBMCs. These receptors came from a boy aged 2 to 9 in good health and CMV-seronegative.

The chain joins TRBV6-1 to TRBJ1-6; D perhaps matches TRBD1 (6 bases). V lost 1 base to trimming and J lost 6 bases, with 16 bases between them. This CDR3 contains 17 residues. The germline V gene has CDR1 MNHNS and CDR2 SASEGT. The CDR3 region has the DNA TGTGCCAGCAGTGAAGGAAGGGGAGGGGGAGGTAATTCACCCCTCCACTTT. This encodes CASSEGRGGGGNSPLHF.

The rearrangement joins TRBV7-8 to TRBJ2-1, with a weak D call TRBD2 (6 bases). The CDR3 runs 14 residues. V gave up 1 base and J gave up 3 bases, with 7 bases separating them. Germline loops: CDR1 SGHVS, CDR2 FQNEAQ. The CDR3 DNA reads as TGTGCCAGCAGCTTAGGCGGGGACTACAATGAGCAGTTCTTC. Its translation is CASSLGGDYNEQFF. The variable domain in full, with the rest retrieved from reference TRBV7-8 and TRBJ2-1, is GAGVSQSPRYKVAKRGQDVALRCDPISGHVSLFWYQQALGQGPEFLTYFQNEAQLDKSGLPSDRFFAERPEGSVSTLKIQRTQQEDSAVYLCASSLGGDYNEQFFGPGTRLTVL.

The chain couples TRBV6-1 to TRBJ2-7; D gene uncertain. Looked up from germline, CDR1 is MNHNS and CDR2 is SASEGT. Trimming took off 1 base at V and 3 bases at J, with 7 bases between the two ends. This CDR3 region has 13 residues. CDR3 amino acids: CASSEGAYYEQYF. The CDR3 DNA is TGTGCCAGCAGTGAAGGAGCTTACTACGAGCAGTACTTC.

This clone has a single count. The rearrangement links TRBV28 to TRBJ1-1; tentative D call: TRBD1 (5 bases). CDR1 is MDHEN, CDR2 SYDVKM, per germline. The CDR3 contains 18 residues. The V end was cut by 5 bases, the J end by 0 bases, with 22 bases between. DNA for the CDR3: TGTGCCAGCAGTCCTCCCCAAACCAGGGTCATTATGAACACTGAAGCTTTCTTT. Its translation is CASSPPQTRVIMNTEAFF.

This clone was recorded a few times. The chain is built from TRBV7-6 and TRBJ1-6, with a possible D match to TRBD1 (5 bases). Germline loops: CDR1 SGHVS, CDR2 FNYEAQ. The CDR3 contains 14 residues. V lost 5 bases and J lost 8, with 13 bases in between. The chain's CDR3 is CASSQGRAHSPLHF. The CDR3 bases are TGTGCCAGCAGCCAGGGCAGGGCCCATTCACCCCTCCACTTT.

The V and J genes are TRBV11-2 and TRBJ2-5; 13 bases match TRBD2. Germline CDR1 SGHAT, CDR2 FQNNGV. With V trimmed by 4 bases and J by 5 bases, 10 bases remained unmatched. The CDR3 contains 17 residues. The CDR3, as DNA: TGTGCCAGCAGCTCAGGAGCGGGACTAGCGGGAATGGAGACCCAGTACTTC. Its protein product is CASSSGAGLAGMETQYF.

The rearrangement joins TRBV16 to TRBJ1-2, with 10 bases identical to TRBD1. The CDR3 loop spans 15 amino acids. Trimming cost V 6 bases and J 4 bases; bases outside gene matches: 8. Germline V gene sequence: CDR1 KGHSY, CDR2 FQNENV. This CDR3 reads CASSPGQGSGYGYTF. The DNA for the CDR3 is TGTGCCAGCAGTCCGGGACAGGGGTCGGGCTATGGCTACACCTTC.

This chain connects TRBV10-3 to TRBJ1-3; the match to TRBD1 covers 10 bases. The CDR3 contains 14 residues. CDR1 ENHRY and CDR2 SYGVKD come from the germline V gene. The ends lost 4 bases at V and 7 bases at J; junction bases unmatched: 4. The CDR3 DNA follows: TGTGCCATCAGTGGCCGACAGGGGGCGAACACCATATATTTT. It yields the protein CAISGRQGANTIYF.

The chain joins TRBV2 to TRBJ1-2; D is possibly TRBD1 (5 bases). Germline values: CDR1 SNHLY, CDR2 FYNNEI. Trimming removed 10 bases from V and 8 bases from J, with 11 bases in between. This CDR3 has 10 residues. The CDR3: CATRVQGYTF. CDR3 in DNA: TGTGCCACCAGGGTTCAGGGCTACACCTTC.

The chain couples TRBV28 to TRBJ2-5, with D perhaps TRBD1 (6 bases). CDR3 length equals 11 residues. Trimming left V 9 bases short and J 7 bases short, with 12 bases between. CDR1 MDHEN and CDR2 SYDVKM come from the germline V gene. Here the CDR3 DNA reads TGTGCCAGTGGACAGCCATGGACCCAGTACTTC. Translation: CASGQPWTQYF.

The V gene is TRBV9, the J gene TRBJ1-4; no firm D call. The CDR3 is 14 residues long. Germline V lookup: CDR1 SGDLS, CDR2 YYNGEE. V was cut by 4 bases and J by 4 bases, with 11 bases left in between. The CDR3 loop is CASSSGNGNEKLFF. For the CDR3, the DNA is TGTGCCAGCAGCTCGGGTAACGGTAATGAAAAACTGTTTTTT.

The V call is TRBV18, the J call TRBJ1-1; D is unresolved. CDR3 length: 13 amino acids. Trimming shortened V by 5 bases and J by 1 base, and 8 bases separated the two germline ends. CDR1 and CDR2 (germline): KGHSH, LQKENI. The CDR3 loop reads CASSSHQNTEAFF. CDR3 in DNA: TGTGCCAGCTCAAGCCATCAGAACACTGAAGCTTTCTTT. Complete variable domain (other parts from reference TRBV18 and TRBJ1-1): NAGVMQNPRHLVRRRGQEARLRCSPMKGHSHVYWYRQLPEEGLKFMVYLQKENIIDESGMPKERFSAEFPKEGPSILRIQQVVRGDSAAYFCASSSHQNTEAFFGQGTRLTVV.

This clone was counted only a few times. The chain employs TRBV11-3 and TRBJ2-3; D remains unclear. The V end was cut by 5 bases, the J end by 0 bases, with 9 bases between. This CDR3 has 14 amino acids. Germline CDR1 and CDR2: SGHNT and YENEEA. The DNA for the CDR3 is TGTGCCAGCAGCCCCTCCCCTAGCACAGATACGCAGTATTTT. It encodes CASSPSPSTDTQYF.

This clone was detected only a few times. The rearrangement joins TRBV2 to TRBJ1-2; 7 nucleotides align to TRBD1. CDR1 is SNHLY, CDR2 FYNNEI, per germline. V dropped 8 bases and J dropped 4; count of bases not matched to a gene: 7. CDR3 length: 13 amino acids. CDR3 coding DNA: TGTGCCAGCCGAGAGGGGGCAGGCTATGGCTACACCTTC. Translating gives CASREGAGYGYTF.

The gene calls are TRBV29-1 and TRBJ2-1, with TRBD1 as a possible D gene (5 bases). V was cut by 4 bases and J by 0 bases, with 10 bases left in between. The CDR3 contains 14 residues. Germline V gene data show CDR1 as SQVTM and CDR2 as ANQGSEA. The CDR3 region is CSVVGVSSYNEQFF. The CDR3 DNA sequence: TGCAGCGTTGTAGGGGTAAGCTCCTACAATGAGCAGTTCTTC.

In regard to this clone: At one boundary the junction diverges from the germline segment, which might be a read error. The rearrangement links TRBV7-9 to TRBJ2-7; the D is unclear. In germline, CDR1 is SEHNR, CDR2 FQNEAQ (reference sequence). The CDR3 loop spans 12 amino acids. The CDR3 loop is CSSSPTDLGQYF. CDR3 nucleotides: TGTTCCAGCAGTCCTACCGACTTGGGGCAGTACTTC.

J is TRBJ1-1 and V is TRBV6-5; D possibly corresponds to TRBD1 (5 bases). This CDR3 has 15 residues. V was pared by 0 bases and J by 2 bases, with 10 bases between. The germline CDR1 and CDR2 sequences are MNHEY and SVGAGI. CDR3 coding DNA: TGTGCCAGCAGTTACTCGAGGACACTTAACACTGAAGCTTTCTTT. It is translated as CASSYSRTLNTEAFF.

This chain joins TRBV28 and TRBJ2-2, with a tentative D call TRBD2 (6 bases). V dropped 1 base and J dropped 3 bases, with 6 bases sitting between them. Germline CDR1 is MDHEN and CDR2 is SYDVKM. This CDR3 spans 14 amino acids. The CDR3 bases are TGTGCCAGCAGTTTATCGGGGGACACCGGGGAGCTGTTTTTT. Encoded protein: CASSLSGDTGELFF.

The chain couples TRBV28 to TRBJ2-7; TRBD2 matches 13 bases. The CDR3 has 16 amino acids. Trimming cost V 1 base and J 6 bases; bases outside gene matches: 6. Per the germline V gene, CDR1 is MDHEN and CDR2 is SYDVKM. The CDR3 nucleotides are TGTGCCAGCAGTTTATTGACTAGCGGGAGGCCCGTCGAGCAGTACTTC. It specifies CASSLLTSGRPVEQYF.

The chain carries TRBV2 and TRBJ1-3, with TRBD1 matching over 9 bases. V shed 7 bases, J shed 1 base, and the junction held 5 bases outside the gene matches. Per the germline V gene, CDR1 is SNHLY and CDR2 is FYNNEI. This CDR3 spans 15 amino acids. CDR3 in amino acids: CASTAQGASGNTIYF. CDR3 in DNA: TGTGCCAGCACTGCACAGGGGGCATCTGGAAACACCATATATTTT.

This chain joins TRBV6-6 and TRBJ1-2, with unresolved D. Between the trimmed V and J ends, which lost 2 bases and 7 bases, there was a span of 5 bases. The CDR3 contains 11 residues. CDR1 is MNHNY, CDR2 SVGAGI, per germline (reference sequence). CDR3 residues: CASSYVGGYTF. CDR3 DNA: TGTGCCAGCAGTTACGTCGGTGGCTACACCTTC.

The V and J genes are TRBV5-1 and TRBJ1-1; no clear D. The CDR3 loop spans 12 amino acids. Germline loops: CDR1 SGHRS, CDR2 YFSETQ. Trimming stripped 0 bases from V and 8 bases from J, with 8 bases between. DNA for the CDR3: TGCGCCAGCAGCTTGGGGGGAGTCGAAGCTTTCTTT. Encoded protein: CASSLGGVEAFF. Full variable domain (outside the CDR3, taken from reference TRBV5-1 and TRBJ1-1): KAGVTQTPRYLIKTRGQQVTLSCSPISGHRSVSWYQQTPGQGLQFLFEYFSETQRNKGNFPGRFSGRQFSNSRSEMNVSTLELGDSALYLCASSLGGVEAFFGQGTRLTVV.

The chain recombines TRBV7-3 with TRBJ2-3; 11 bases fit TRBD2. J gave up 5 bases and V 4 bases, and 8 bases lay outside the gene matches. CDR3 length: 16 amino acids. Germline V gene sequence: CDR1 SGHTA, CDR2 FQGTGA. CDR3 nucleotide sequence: TGTGCCAGCAGCTCCTTAGCGGGAGGGCGGGTAGATACGCAGTATTTT. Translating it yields CASSSLAGGRVDTQYF.

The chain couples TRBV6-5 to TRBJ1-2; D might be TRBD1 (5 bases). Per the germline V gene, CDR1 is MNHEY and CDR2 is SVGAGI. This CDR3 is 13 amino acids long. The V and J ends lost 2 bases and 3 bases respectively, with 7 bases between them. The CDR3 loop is CASSYGGDYGYTF. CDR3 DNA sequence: TGTGCCAGCAGTTACGGAGGGGACTATGGCTACACCTTC.

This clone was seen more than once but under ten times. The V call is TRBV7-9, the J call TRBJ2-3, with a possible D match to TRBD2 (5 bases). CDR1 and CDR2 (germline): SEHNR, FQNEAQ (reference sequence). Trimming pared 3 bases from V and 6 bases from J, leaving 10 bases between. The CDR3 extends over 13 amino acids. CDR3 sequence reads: CASSFEGGDTQYF. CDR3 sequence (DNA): TGTGCCAGCAGCTTCGAGGGTGGGGATACGCAGTATTTT. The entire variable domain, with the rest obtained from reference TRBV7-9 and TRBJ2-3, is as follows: DTGVSQNPRHKITKRGQNVTFRCDPISEHNRLYWYRQTLGQGPEFLTYFQNEAQLEKSRLLSDRFSAERPKGSFSTLEIQRTEQGDSAMYLCASSFEGGDTQYFGPGTRLTVL.

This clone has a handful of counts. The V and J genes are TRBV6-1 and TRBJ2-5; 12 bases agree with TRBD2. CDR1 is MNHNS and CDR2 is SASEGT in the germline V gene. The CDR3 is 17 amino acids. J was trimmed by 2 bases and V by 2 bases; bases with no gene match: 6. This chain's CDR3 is CASSEMLAGGPQETQYF. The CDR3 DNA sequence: TGTGCCAGCAGTGAAATGCTAGCGGGGGGGCCTCAAGAGACCCAGTACTTC.

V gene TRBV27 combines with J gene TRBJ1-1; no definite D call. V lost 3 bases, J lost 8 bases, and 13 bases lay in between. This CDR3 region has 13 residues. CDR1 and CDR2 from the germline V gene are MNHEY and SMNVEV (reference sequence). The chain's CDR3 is CASSFRSDGEAFF. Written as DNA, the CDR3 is TGTGCCAGCAGTTTCCGAAGCGACGGGGAAGCTTTCTTT.

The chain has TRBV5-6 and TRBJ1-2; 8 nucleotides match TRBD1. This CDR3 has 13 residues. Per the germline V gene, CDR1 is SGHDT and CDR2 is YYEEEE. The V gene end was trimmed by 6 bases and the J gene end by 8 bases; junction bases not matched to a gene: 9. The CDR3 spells CASIPDRGGGYTF. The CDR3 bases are TGTGCCAGCATCCCCGACAGGGGAGGCGGCTACACCTTC.

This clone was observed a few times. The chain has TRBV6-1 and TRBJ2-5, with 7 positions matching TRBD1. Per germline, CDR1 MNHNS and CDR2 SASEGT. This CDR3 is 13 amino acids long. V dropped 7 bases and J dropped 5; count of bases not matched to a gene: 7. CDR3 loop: CASKGATWETQYF. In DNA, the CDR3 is TGTGCCAGCAAGGGGGCGACGTGGGAGACCCAGTACTTC.

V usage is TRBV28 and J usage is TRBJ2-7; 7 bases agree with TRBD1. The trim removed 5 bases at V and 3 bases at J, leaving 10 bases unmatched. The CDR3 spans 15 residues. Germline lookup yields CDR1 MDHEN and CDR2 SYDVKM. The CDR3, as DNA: TGTGCCAGCAGTCCGGACAGGTCGAAGATCTACGAGCAGTACGTC. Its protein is CASSPDRSKIYEQYV.